This T cell receptor beta chain was retrieved from a study of naive CD8 T cells in extremely preterm neonates. The method was immunoSEQ multiplex PCR; TCRdb's version includes in-frame clones alone and lacks a portion of them. The sample includes over 6,500 clones, about 98% of them seen just once. Findings and caveats of the study: Preterm infants showed shorter CDR3s, fewer N additions and less trimming than older groups. iChao1 richness was lowest in preterm neonates, significantly versus all ages.

Peripheral blood came from healthy roughly 16-56 month-old surgical children and healthy nonsmoking adults. About this clone: The antigen remains undetermined.

CDR3 length: 18 residues. After removal of 5 bases from V and 5 bases from J, the junction contained 15 bases not matched to a gene. The germline gives CDR1 SNHLY, CDR2 FYNNEI. Sequenced: naive CD8+ T cells from blood. The chain employs TRBV2 and TRBJ2-1, with 10 nucleotides matching TRBD2. The sequence was collected from a human donor in good health. This CDR3 is CASSSLPYLAGEDNEQFF. In DNA form, the CDR3 reads TGTGCCAGCAGTAGCCTCCCCTATCTAGCGGGAGAGGACAATGAGCAGTTCTTC.